The present TCR beta chain was sequenced within a study of chemoradiotherapy in HPV16-positive cancers. This clone was recorded once. Other nucleotide sequences in the sample specify the same CDR3. Here immunoSEQ multiplex PCR was the method, and the copy in TCRdb shows in-frame clones only, minus some. Here the sample spans roughly 1,500 clones, over 75% being singletons. This material consisted of tumor tissue, taken from a patient who underwent chemoradiotherapy. The clonotype comes from a human donor with HPV-associated anogenital cancer.

This chain's CDR3 is CASTAGLAGITNTGELFF. The CDR3, as DNA: TGTGCCAGCACCGCCGGATTAGCGGGTATCACTAACACCGGGGAGCTGTTTTTT. The V and J genes are TRBV9 and TRBJ2-2; 7 bases match TRBD2. The germline V gene has CDR1 SGDLS and CDR2 YYNGEE. The CDR3 contains 18 residues. The ends lost 6 bases at V and 2 bases at J; junction bases unmatched: 16.